The rows below give T cell receptor beta chains drawn from one sample of a study of shared clonotypes between healthy human individuals. Profiling relied on immunoSEQ multiplex PCR, and the TCRdb table lists in-frame clones only, not all of them. The profile shows roughly 1.5 million clones, under 99% of them singletons. The sequenced material came from naive CD4+ T cells sorted from blood. These receptors were taken from a man in his thirties or forties in good health. Both conserved end residues are trimmed from each CDR3. The order of the fields is clone size, V gene, CDR3 protein. Size tells how often a clone was seen (once, few, many) or the class of an expanded clone, and some rows leave it out.

size: NA; V: TRBV9; CDR3: ASSGGVNTGELF
size: NA; V: TRBV29-1; CDR3: SVAGDQKKLAYEQY
size: once; V: TRBV2; CDR3: ASSVDRARNTEAF
size: NA; V: TRBV5-1; CDR3: ASSLERAGAYTGELF
size: NA; V: TRBV5-5; CDR3: ASSLEPTGYQPQH
size: once; V: TRBV11-2; CDR3: ASSLDHLITDTQY
size: NA; V: TRBV7-8; CDR3: ASRSSVGWGYNEQF
size: NA; V: TRBV18; CDR3: ASSPIPGQKVTYTQY
size: NA; V: TRBV19; CDR3: ASSDRGQTYTGELF
size: NA; V: TRBV5-1; CDR3: ASSLGQLVTAGETQY
size: NA; V: TRBV2; CDR3: ASSDPGSGYT
size: NA; V: TRBV18; CDR3: ASSETTGGGTAIVEQY
size: NA; V: TRBV5-4; CDR3: ASSPWASGWPGYEQY
size: NA; V: TRBV7-8; CDR3: ASSSGRRAETQY
size: NA; V: TRBV5-1; CDR3: ASGLSSADTQY
size: NA; V: TRBV5-1; CDR3: ASSWGQGIGGELF
size: NA; V: TRBV30; CDR3: AWSGDRYGYT
size: NA; V: TRBV6-1; CDR3: ASSALTGGFILETQY
size: NA; V: TRBV6-5; CDR3: ASSYVRGAGELF
size: NA; V: TRBV7-2; CDR3: ASSFLAGNYNEQF
size: NA; V: TRBV29-1; CDR3: SVGMGSNLF
size: NA; V: TRBV5-1; CDR3: ASSLYSGTGAVEQY